Below, 13 T cell receptor beta chains from the same sample are listed, as sequenced in a study of shared clonotypes between healthy human individuals. TCRdb's copy holds only in-frame clones and misses some; the assay was immunoSEQ multiplex PCR. The table includes a few hundred thousand clones, 95% to 96% detected once. Selected positively for CCR7 and CD45RO-negative, naive CD8 cells excluded terminally differentiated effector memory CD45RA+ cells. The sample comprised naive CD8+ T cells sorted from blood. These receptors were collected from a woman in her 30s in good health.

The J gene is TRBJ2-7, the V gene TRBV4-2; perhaps TRBD2 as D (5 bases). With 0 bases removed from V and 4 bases from J, the gap between germline ends came to 10 bases. Germline-derived CDR1 and CDR2 are LGHNA and YNFKEQ. This CDR3 contains 14 residues. The CDR3 nucleotides are TGTGCCAGCAGCCAAGATGGCGGAGGATACGAGCAGTACTTC. Translation gives CASSQDGGGYEQYF.

This clone was detected once. The genes are TRBV10-3 and TRBJ1-1; tentative D call: TRBD1 (6 bases). The CDR3 is 15 residues long. The germline V gene encodes CDR1 ENHRY and CDR2 SYGVKD. Trimming cost V 0 bases and J 5 bases, with 13 bases left between them. The DNA for the CDR3 is TGTGCCATCAGTGAGTCGGGGGGCGCGGGGACTGAAGCTTTCTTT. This encodes CAISESGGAGTEAFF.

This rearrangement joins TRBV28 to TRBJ2-3; 9 nucleotides agree with TRBD1. This CDR3 has 15 residues. Germline CDR1 is MDHEN and CDR2 is SYDVKM. The V gene end was trimmed by 6 bases and the J gene end by 4 bases; junction bases not matched to a gene: 8. The CDR3 nucleotides are TGTGCCAGCAGCCGTGGGGACAGGGTACCAGATACGCAGTATTTT. Protein product: CASSRGDRVPDTQYF. Looking up the rest from reference TRBV28 and TRBJ2-3 gives the full variable domain: DVKVTQSSRYLVKRTGEKVFLECVQDMDHENMFWYRQDPGLGLRLIYFSYDVKMKEKGDIPEGYSVSREKKERFSLILESASTNQTSMYLCASSRGDRVPDTQYFGPGTRLTVL.

CDR3 protein: CASSAFRPGQPSYEQYF. CDR3 nucleotides: TGCGCCAGCAGTGCCTTTCGCCCGGGACAGCCATCCTACGAGCAGTACTTC. The rearrangement uses TRBV10-2 and TRBJ2-7; 7 bases align to TRBD1. The CDR3 is 17 amino acids. The trim removed 4 bases at V and 1 base at J, leaving 13 bases unmatched. Germline lookup yields CDR1 WSHSY and CDR2 SAAADI.

The rearrangement links TRBV5-1 to TRBJ2-1; no definite D call. Germline values: CDR1 SGHRS, CDR2 YFSETQ. V was pared by 7 bases and J by 9 bases, with 11 bases between. The CDR3 sequence is 11 residues long. CDR3 protein: CASRMKGEQFF. The CDR3 DNA reads TGCGCCAGCCGAATGAAAGGTGAGCAGTTCTTC.

The chain has TRBV27 and TRBJ1-2; 7 bases align to TRBD1. The CDR3 runs 18 residues. The junction had 15 bases not matched to a gene; V was cut back by 5 bases and J by 0 bases. The germline gives CDR1 MNHEY, CDR2 SMNVEV (reference sequence). The CDR3 loop reads CASSTQLPTGTTNYGYTF. The CDR3 nucleotides read TGTGCCAGCAGTACCCAACTCCCGACAGGGACTACTAACTATGGCTACACCTTC.

This sequence joins TRBV4-1 and TRBJ2-7; 12 nucleotides line up with TRBD2. Looked up from germline, CDR1 is MGHRA and CDR2 is YSYEKL. The V segment lost 1 base and the J segment 2 bases; nucleotides outside the gene matches: 9. The CDR3 has 18 residues. CDR3 coding DNA: TGCGCCAGCAGCCAAGCACCAGGACTAGCGGGACCTACCTACGAGCAGTACTTC. This sequence encodes CASSQAPGLAGPTYEQYF.

On this clone: The sample carries other DNA sequences with the same CDR3. In DNA, the CDR3 is TGTGCCAGCAGCGTAGGGTCGGGACCCTACGAGCAGTACTTC. Protein: CASSVGSGPYEQYF. The rearrangement joins TRBV9 to TRBJ2-7, with D tentatively TRBD1 or TRBD2 (5 bases each). CDR3 length equals 14 residues. CDR1 and CDR2 from the germline V gene are SGDLS and YYNGEE. V lost 0 bases and J 2 bases, leaving 9 bases between the germline ends.

This clone was seen once. The chain's CDR3 is CASSLGSLTGELFF. DNA of the CDR3: TGTGCCAGCAGCTTAGGGTCTCTCACCGGGGAGCTGTTTTTT. The V call is TRBV11-3, the J call TRBJ2-2; no definite D call. V lost 1 base and J 4 bases, leaving 7 bases between the germline ends. CDR1 is SGHNT, CDR2 YENEEA, per germline. The CDR3 has 14 amino acids.

V gene TRBV6-1 combines with J gene TRBJ2-7; no reliable D call. V dropped 0 bases and J dropped 0 bases, with 6 bases sitting between them. The V gene's germline CDR1 is MNHNS and CDR2 SASEGT. CDR3 length: 14 residues. The CDR3 nucleotides are TGTGCCAGCAGTGAAGCTAAGGGCTCCTACGAGCAGTACTTC. As protein: CASSEAKGSYEQYF.

The V and J genes are TRBV28 and TRBJ2-7, with 10 positions matching TRBD1. V lost 3 bases to trimming and J lost 4 bases; unmatched junction nucleotides: 0. The germline V gene has CDR1 MDHEN and CDR2 SYDVKM. This CDR3 is 13 amino acids long. The CDR3 DNA is TGTGCCAGCAGTTTGGACAGGGGGTACGAGCAGTACTTC. This translates into CASSLDRGYEQYF.

The V gene is TRBV7-6, the J gene TRBJ2-1, with D unresolved. Looked up from germline, CDR1 is SGHVS and CDR2 is FNYEAQ. This CDR3 spans 14 amino acids. V lost 3 bases and J 8 bases, leaving 14 bases between the germline ends. DNA for the CDR3: TGTGCCAGCAGCTTTAGTGCAGGACCTGATGAGCAGTTCTTC. This sequence encodes CASSFSAGPDEQFF.

The J gene is TRBJ2-1, the V gene TRBV5-6; 13 nucleotides agree with TRBD2. Unmatched junction bases numbered 9, after V lost 10 bases and J lost 8 bases. There are 14 residues in the CDR3. In germline, CDR1 is SGHDT, CDR2 YYEEEE. The CDR3 nucleotides read TGTGCCGGTTGGACTAGCGGGAGTATGGATGAGCAGTTCTTC. It is translated as CAGWTSGSMDEQFF.